This T cell receptor beta chain was recorded in a study of T-cell reconstitution after alpha-beta-depleted transplantation in children. General study results and limits: Expanded clones from the graft, numbering several hundred, reportedly supplied alpha-beta T cells about two months after transplant. Several patients had high TCRbeta diversity at day 60; it came from surviving recipient T cells and thymic progenitors. Newly made T cells mostly supplied T-cell counts and diversity one year after transplant.

This clonotype was found many times. Its target is not known. Library preparation (for TCRbeta) was performed with unique molecular identifiers. TCRdb re-derived calls from the PCR reads in MiXCR, one entry per CDR3 protein. The profile covers 250,000 to 300,000 distinct CDR3 sequences, with approximately 10% appearing a single time and roughly a quarter taken by the ten largest. The specimen was peripheral blood, collected 180 days after TCRalphabeta/CD19-depleted stem cell transplant. The origin of this receptor is a male patient between 2 and 10 years old who had a stem cell transplant for chronic granulomatous disease, so the T cells may come from the graft donor.

CDR3 sequence (DNA): TGTGCCAGCAGCTTCGGATCGGGCTATGGCTACACCTTC. Translation: CASSFGSGYGYTF. This chain connects TRBV7-9 to TRBJ1-2; no definite D call. The germline gives CDR1 SEHNR, CDR2 FQNEAQ (reference sequence). Deletions cut 3 bases from V and 4 bases from J, with 9 bases between. The CDR3 length is 13 residues. Full variable domain (missing parts from reference TRBV7-9 and TRBJ1-2): DTGVSQNPRHKITKRGQNVTFRCDPISEHNRLYWYRQTLGQGPEFLTYFQNEAQLEKSRLLSDRFSAERPKGSFSTLEIQRTEQGDSAMYLCASSFGSGYGYTFGSGTRLTVV.